This T cell receptor beta chain was recorded in a study of blood T cell repertoires in COVID-19. In the study overall: Acute and convalescent COVID-19 samples came from the United States, Italy and Spain. PBMCs, B-cell-depleted T cells, or T cells provided the cDNA or gDNA that made up the material.

Trimming pared 9 bases from V and 2 bases from J, leaving 8 bases between. Germline V gene data show CDR1 as MDHEN and CDR2 as SYDVKM. The CDR3 length is 13 residues. Generated by immunoSEQ multiplex PCR, the TCRdb table keeps only in-frame clones and is missing some. Among 130,000 to 150,000 clones listed, about 85% were seen once. The source is a woman between 40 and 50 years old with active or convalescent COVID-19. The chain uses TRBV28 and TRBJ1-6; D not certain. The sample taken for sequencing was peripheral blood. CDR3 sequence reads: CASFRTYNSPLHF. The CDR3 DNA follows: TGTGCCAGTTTCAGGACCTATAATTCACCCCTCCACTTT.